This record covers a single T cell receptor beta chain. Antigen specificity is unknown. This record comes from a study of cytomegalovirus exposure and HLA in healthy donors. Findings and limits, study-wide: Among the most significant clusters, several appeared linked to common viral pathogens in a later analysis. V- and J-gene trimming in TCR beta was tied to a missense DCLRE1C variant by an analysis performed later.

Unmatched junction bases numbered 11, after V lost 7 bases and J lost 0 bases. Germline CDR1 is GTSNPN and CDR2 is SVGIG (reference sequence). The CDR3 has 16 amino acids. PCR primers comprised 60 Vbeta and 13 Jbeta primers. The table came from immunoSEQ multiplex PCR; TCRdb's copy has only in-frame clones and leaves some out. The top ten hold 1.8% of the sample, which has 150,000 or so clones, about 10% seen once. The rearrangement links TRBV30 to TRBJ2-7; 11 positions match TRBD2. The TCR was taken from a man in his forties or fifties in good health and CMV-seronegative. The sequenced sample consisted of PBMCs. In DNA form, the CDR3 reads TGTGCCTCATCCGGACTAGCGGGCAATTTCTCCTACGAGCAGTACTTC. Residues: CASSGLAGNFSYEQYF.